Below, 15 T cell receptor beta chains from the same sample are listed, as sequenced in a study of blood T cell repertoires in COVID-19 (TCRdb year 2020). Receptor amplification or capture employed the immunoSEQ multiplex PCR assay. The table comes from immuneACCESS by way of TCRdb, which keeps in-frame sequences with V and J called. Part of the clones is missing from these tables; in studies checked, under half for an unresolved V gene and the rest for unknown reasons. Counted in this sample were 150,000 to 200,000 clones; 76% of them appeared once. Around 17% of the sample comes from the top ten. The sequenced material came from PBMCs or T cells enriched from blood (not recorded which). The receptors were sampled from a woman aged 50 to 65 with acute COVID-19.

The V call is TRBV4-3, the J call TRBJ2-3, with D perhaps TRBD2 (5 bases). Germline V gives CDR1 LGHNA, CDR2 YSLEER. Trimming removed 0 bases from V and 0 bases from J, with 10 bases in between. This CDR3 has 16 residues. The CDR3 sequence is CASSQDPSLSTDTQYF. CDR3 nucleotide sequence: TGCGCCAGCAGCCAAGATCCTAGCTTGAGCACAGATACGCAGTATTTT.

This clone was detected a few times. The chain has TRBV6-1 and TRBJ1-5, with unresolved D. Germline V gene lookup returns CDR1 MNHNS and CDR2 SASEGT. Deletions cut 2 bases from V and 12 bases from J, with 8 bases between. The CDR3 is 11 residues long. CDR3 sequence: CASSEPTDQHF. The CDR3 bases are TGTGCCAGCAGTGAACCCACTGACCAGCATTTT.

The V and J genes are TRBV9 and TRBJ1-2; 7 bases align to TRBD1. The CDR3 loop spans 13 amino acids. With 6 bases clipped from V and 6 bases from J, the junction kept 8 bases outside the gene matches. The germline gives CDR1 SGDLS, CDR2 YYNGEE. Written as DNA, the CDR3 is TGTGCCAGCAAGGGGGCCACGGAAGATGGCTACACCTTC. It is translated as CASKGATEDGYTF.

This clone has only one observation. The chain joins TRBV28 to TRBJ2-2, with D possibly matching TRBD1 (5 bases). Trimming removed 8 bases at V and 4 bases at J, with 11 bases between. The CDR3 loop spans 13 amino acids. CDR1 and CDR2 (germline): MDHEN, SYDVKM. The CDR3 protein is CASGATTTGELFF. CDR3 in DNA: TGTGCCAGCGGGGCTACCACCACCGGGGAGCTGTTTTTT.

The chain uses TRBV15 and TRBJ1-1, with TRBD1 as a possible D gene (5 bases). The germline gives CDR1 LNHNV, CDR2 YYDKDF (reference sequence). CDR3 size: 14 residues. The ends were cut back, 0 bases at V and 5 bases at J, with 10 bases in the middle. CDR3 residues: CATSRDLGQTEAFF. The CDR3 nucleotides read TGTGCCACCAGCAGAGATCTGGGGCAGACTGAAGCTTTCTTT.

The chain carries TRBV11-2 and TRBJ1-6, with 9 bases matching TRBD1. Germline loops: CDR1 SGHAT, CDR2 FQNNGV. The length of the CDR3 is 16 residues. Trimming at V came to 6 bases and at J to 7 bases, leaving 10 bases not matched to a gene. The CDR3 sequence: CASRSPGQGRNSPLHF. In DNA form, the CDR3 reads TGTGCCAGCAGGTCACCGGGACAGGGTAGGAATTCACCCCTCCACTTT.

This clone was recorded once. The CDR3 reads CASSYPLGAGLSYEQYV. The CDR3 nucleotides are TGTGCCAGCAGTTACCCCCTCGGAGCGGGGCTGAGCTACGAGCAGTACGTC. The chain recombines TRBV6-2 or TRBV6-3 with TRBJ2-7, with TRBD2 matching over 7 bases. CDR3 length equals 17 residues. Germline CDR1 MNHEY, CDR2 SVGEGT. Unmatched junction bases numbered 13, after V lost 2 bases and J lost 3 bases.

This sequence joins TRBV10-3 and TRBJ2-2; D might be TRBD2 (6 bases). The germline V gene encodes CDR1 ENHRY and CDR2 SYGVKD. This CDR3 has 14 residues. The V end lost 7 bases, the J end lost 7 bases, and 16 bases lay between the germline ends. CDR3 sequence: CAITHAQGGGELFF. CDR3 DNA sequence: TGTGCCATCACCCACGCTCAGGGAGGCGGGGAGCTGTTTTTT.

This clone was counted only a few times. This chain uses TRBV18 with TRBJ2-1, with 12 bases identical to TRBD2. Germline V gives CDR1 KGHSH, CDR2 LQKENI. With V trimmed by 0 bases and J by 4 bases, 10 bases remained unmatched. This CDR3 has 19 amino acids. This CDR3 is CASSPPRTSGASRYNEQFF. CDR3 nucleotides: TGTGCCAGCTCACCACCCCGGACTAGCGGGGCCTCGAGGTACAATGAGCAGTTCTTC.

This sequence joins TRBV10-3 and TRBJ2-3, with TRBD2 matching 7 bases. Germline CDR1 and CDR2: ENHRY and SYGVKD. The length of the CDR3 is 19 residues. V was clipped by 0 bases and J by 0 bases; unmatched bases: 12. For the CDR3, the DNA is TGTGCCATCAGTGAGTCGACTCGCGGGGGATACACGAGCACAGATACGCAGTATTTT. This sequence encodes CAISESTRGGYTSTDTQYF.

This chain uses TRBV11-2 with TRBJ2-7, with D hard to call. CDR1 SGHAT and CDR2 FQNNGV come from the germline V gene. Trimming removed 0 bases from V and 6 bases from J, with 12 bases in between. The CDR3 totals 14 residues. The CDR3 spells CASSLDTISGEQYV. In DNA form, the CDR3 reads TGTGCCAGCAGCTTAGACACCATCTCGGGCGAGCAGTACGTC.

This clone was seen just once. V is TRBV28 and J is TRBJ1-6, with D unresolved. This CDR3 region has 16 residues. Germline V gives CDR1 MDHEN, CDR2 SYDVKM. V was trimmed by 1 base and J by 0 bases, leaving 7 bases between them. The CDR3 sequence: CASSLLRSSYNSPLHF. In nucleotides, the CDR3 is TGTGCCAGCAGTTTATTACGGAGCTCCTATAATTCACCCCTCCACTTT.

The chain employs TRBV5-4 and TRBJ2-7, with D possibly TRBD2 on 6 matching bases. V was clipped by 3 bases and J by 3 bases, with 10 bases between them. Germline CDR1 SGHNT, CDR2 YYREEE (reference sequence). The CDR3 runs 13 residues. Here the CDR3 reads CASSWDFHYEQYV. As DNA, the CDR3 is TGTGCCAGCAGCTGGGACTTCCACTACGAGCAGTACGTC.

The V gene is TRBV29-1, the J gene TRBJ2-1; D possibly corresponds to TRBD1 (6 bases). CDR3 size: 17 residues. The germline V and J ends were trimmed by 3 bases and 5 bases, with 23 bases remaining between them. CDR1 SQVTM and CDR2 ANQGSEA come from the germline V gene. The CDR3 region is CSVEAQGYLGLHNEQFF. The CDR3 DNA sequence: TGCAGCGTTGAGGCGCAGGGGTATTTGGGCCTCCACAATGAGCAGTTCTTC.

CDR3 region: CASSTGGTGWQYF. The CDR3 nucleotides read TGTGCCAGCAGCACGGGGGGGACAGGGTGGCAGTATTTT. The chain is built from TRBV7-3 and TRBJ2-3, with D possibly TRBD1 on 9 matching bases. Trimming cost V 5 bases and J 11 bases, with 17 bases left between them. Germline CDR1 reads SGHTA; CDR2 reads FQGTGA. This CDR3 region has 13 residues.